The 32 T cell receptor beta chains given below trace back to one sample, sequenced in a study of beta chain features in type 1 diabetes. The isolated RNA, all of it, was reverse transcribed, so expressed TCRB transcripts were what got sequenced. The data were produced by immunoSEQ multiplex PCR, yet TCRdb's version contains in-frame clones alone and is incomplete. The sample holds under 300,000 clones, about 25% seen once. The sample taken for sequencing was central memory CD4+ T cells from blood. The source is a man aged 25 to 40 in good health.

V and J are TRBV7-2 and TRBJ2-1; D is unresolved. V lost 2 bases and J 5 bases, leaving 10 bases between the germline ends. Germline CDR1 and CDR2: SGHTA and FQGNSA. The CDR3 runs to 14 residues. CDR3 sequence (DNA): TGTGCCAGCAGCTTAAGTCACGGCAACAATGAGCAGTTCTTC. Translated: CASSLSHGNNEQFF. Complete variable domain (other parts from reference TRBV7-2 and TRBJ2-1): GAGVSQSPSNKVTEKGKDVELRCDPISGHTALYWYRQSLGQGLEFLIYFQGNSAPDKSGLPSDRFSAERTGGSVSTLTIQRTQQEDSAVYLCASSLSHGNNEQFFGPGTRLTVL.

The V and J genes are TRBV7-8 and TRBJ2-6, with D unclear. V was trimmed by 3 bases and J by 0 bases, leaving 12 bases between them. CDR1 SGHVS and CDR2 FQNEAQ come from the germline V gene. This CDR3 region has 17 residues. The CDR3 loop is CASSLPGLISGANVLTF. CDR3 coding DNA: TGTGCCAGCAGCTTGCCCGGATTGATCTCTGGGGCCAACGTCCTGACTTTC.

V gene TRBV5-6 combines with J gene TRBJ2-5; D is unresolved. The ends were cut back, 0 bases at V and 4 bases at J, with 7 bases in the middle. This CDR3 comprises 13 residues. In germline, CDR1 is SGHDT, CDR2 YYEEEE. Here the CDR3 reads CASSLVGSETQYF. The CDR3 DNA sequence: TGTGCCAGCAGCTTGGTAGGATCAGAGACCCAGTACTTC.

This clone was detected ten times or more. The J gene is TRBJ2-2, the V gene TRBV15, with D possibly being TRBD1 (5 bases). V shed 0 bases and J shed 6 bases, with 8 bases lying between them. The germline V gene encodes CDR1 LNHNV and CDR2 YYDKDF (reference sequence). The CDR3 contains 14 residues. CDR3 sequence: CATSRDSRAGELFF. In DNA form, the CDR3 reads TGTGCCACCAGCAGAGATAGCAGGGCCGGGGAGCTGTTTTTT.

This clone was seen repeatedly, ten times or more. V usage is TRBV30 and J usage is TRBJ2-7; TRBD2 matches at 8 bases. CDR1 GTSNPN and CDR2 SVGIG come from the germline V gene (reference sequence). The CDR3 totals 14 residues. V gave up 4 bases and J gave up 1 base; unmatched junction bases: 6. CDR3 DNA sequence: TGTGCCTGGACCCGGGGGGGGCCATCCTACGAGCAGTACTTC. It encodes CAWTRGGPSYEQYF.

This clone was observed a handful of times. This sample also contains other DNA sequences that code for the same CDR3. The chain uses TRBV7-2 and TRBJ2-1; 9 positions agree with TRBD1. Trimming took 5 bases from V and 7 from J; bases not matched to a gene: 9. The CDR3 is 15 amino acids. CDR1 and CDR2 from the germline V gene are SGHTA and FQGNSA. This chain's CDR3 is CASSPRGQGSNEQFF. The DNA for the CDR3 is TGTGCCAGCAGCCCCCGTGGACAGGGGTCGAATGAGCAGTTCTTC.

In its sample, this clone was seen a few times. The CDR3, as DNA: TGTGCCAGCTCACCCCCTTTGTGGCGCGGGAGCCCCTCCTACAATGAGCAGTTCTTC. It codes for CASSPPLWRGSPSYNEQFF. The gene calls are TRBV18 and TRBJ2-1; TRBD2 agrees at 7 bases. V trimming: 3 bases; J trimming: 0 bases; junction bases outside the gene matches: 14. Germline CDR1 is KGHSH and CDR2 is LQKENI. The CDR3 is 19 amino acids.

Note on this clone: Additional DNA sequences in this sample encode the identical CDR3. V is TRBV29-1 and J is TRBJ1-1; D remains unclear. The CDR3 is 11 residues long. The germline CDR1 and CDR2 sequences are SQVTM and ANQGSEA. Trimming took off 6 bases at V and 1 base at J, with 6 bases between the two ends. CDR3 in amino acids: CSVGENTEAFF. The CDR3 DNA reads as TGCAGCGTCGGGGAGAACACTGAAGCTTTCTTT.

The chain's CDR3 is CASRPGQGTGELFF. For the CDR3, the DNA is TGTGCCAGCAGACCCGGACAGGGCACCGGGGAGCTGTTTTTT. The V call is TRBV6-4, the J call TRBJ2-2, with 8 bases identical to TRBD1. The germline V gene has CDR1 MRHNA and CDR2 SNTAGT. The CDR3 is 14 amino acids. The trim removed 6 bases at V and 4 bases at J, leaving 4 bases unmatched.

V and J are TRBV19 and TRBJ2-7; D is unresolved. V was clipped by 4 bases and J by 0 bases, with 7 bases between them. This CDR3 has 13 amino acids. CDR1 and CDR2 from the germline V gene are LNHDA and SQIVND (reference sequence). CDR3 sequence: CASSTGSSYEQYF. The CDR3 DNA is TGTGCCAGTAGTACGGGCAGCTCCTACGAGCAGTACTTC.

This clone was seen only a few times. This chain links TRBV5-1 with TRBJ2-7, with D tentatively TRBD1 (7 bases). The CDR3 loop spans 15 amino acids. The V end was cut by 4 bases, the J end by 0 bases, with 14 bases between. The germline V gene has CDR1 SGHRS and CDR2 YFSETQ. CDR3 coding DNA: TGCGCCAGCAGCCGGGGGACAGTGGTCTCCTACGAGCAGTACTTC. This gives the protein CASSRGTVVSYEQYF.

J is TRBJ1-2 and V is TRBV20-1, with D possibly TRBD1 on 6 matching bases. V lost 3 bases to trimming and J lost 6 bases, with 8 bases between them. This CDR3 spans 11 amino acids. Germline loops: CDR1 DFQATT, CDR2 SNEGSKA (reference sequence). Here the CDR3 DNA reads TGCAGTGCTAGTCGGACAGATGGCTACACCTTC. Translation gives CSASRTDGYTF.

This clone was counted only a few times. This chain's CDR3 is CASSQDARSYNEQFF. The CDR3 DNA follows: TGCGCCAGCAGCCAAGATGCGCGATCCTACAATGAGCAGTTCTTC. V and J are TRBV4-1 and TRBJ2-1, with D uncertain. The V and J ends lost 0 bases and 1 base respectively, with 7 bases between them. CDR3 length: 15 amino acids. Germline values: CDR1 MGHRA, CDR2 YSYEKL.

The chain combines TRBV28 with TRBJ2-7; the D gene could be TRBD1 or TRBD2 (5 bases each). The CDR3 is 16 amino acids. Germline CDR1 MDHEN, CDR2 SYDVKM. The V end was cut by 4 bases, the J end by 4 bases, with 20 bases between. The CDR3 here is CASSSPSVGTKYEQYF. As DNA, the CDR3 is TGTGCCAGCAGTTCGCCTTCGGTCGGGACGAAATACGAGCAGTACTTC.

The chain links TRBV5-1 to TRBJ1-1; D is unresolved. This CDR3 comprises 14 residues. Germline CDR1 and CDR2: SGHRS and YFSETQ. The V end was cut by 4 bases, the J end by 1 base, with 11 bases between. The CDR3 loop reads CASSARLWNTEAFF. The CDR3 DNA follows: TGCGCCAGCAGCGCCAGATTGTGGAACACTGAAGCTTTCTTT.

In this sample, this clone turned up a few times. A read error may explain this, as a much larger clone is one base away. This rearrangement joins TRBV13 to TRBJ1-1; no firm D call. The CDR3 has 13 amino acids. The germline gives CDR1 PRHDT, CDR2 FYEKMQ (reference sequence). V lost 2 bases and J 0 bases, leaving 4 bases between the germline ends. The DNA of the CDR3 is TGTGCCAGCAGCTTACAGATGAACACTGAAGCTTTCTTT. Translation gives CASSLQMNTEAFF.

The genes are TRBV29-1 and TRBJ2-7; D unclear. With 4 bases removed from V and 4 bases from J, the gap between germline ends came to 8 bases. This CDR3 has 11 residues. Germline CDR1 is SQVTM and CDR2 is ANQGSEA. CDR3 DNA sequence: TGCAGCGTTGCGGTAGAATACGAGCAGTACTTC. Its protein is CSVAVEYEQYF.

This clone was observed at least ten times. The chain has TRBV7-2 and TRBJ2-1; the match to TRBD2 covers 13 bases. V trimming: 7 bases; J trimming: 7 bases; junction bases outside the gene matches: 7. This CDR3 contains 15 residues. CDR1 SGHTA and CDR2 FQGNSA come from the germline V gene. CDR3 in DNA: TGTGCCAGCATCCTCGGACTAGCGGGAGCGAATGAGCAGTTCTTC. Translated, it gives CASILGLAGANEQFF. Combining the CDR3 with reference TRBV7-2 and TRBJ2-1 gives the whole variable domain GAGVSQSPSNKVTEKGKDVELRCDPISGHTALYWYRQSLGQGLEFLIYFQGNSAPDKSGLPSDRFSAERTGGSVSTLTIQRTQQEDSAVYLCASILGLAGANEQFFGPGTRLTVL.

Comment on this clone: This same CDR3 is encoded by further DNA sequences in the sample. The V call is TRBV29-1, the J call TRBJ1-1; 7 bases fit TRBD1. Germline CDR1 and CDR2: SQVTM and ANQGSEA. Trimming removed 6 bases from V and 2 bases from J; junction bases left unmatched: 6. The CDR3 totals 13 residues. The CDR3 loop reads CSVDRVLNTEAFF. The CDR3 bases are TGCAGCGTCGACAGGGTTTTAAACACTGAAGCTTTCTTT.

This clone was seen repeatedly, ten times or more. The J gene is TRBJ2-7, the V gene TRBV14, with a weak D call TRBD1 (6 bases). V lost 4 bases and J 6 bases, leaving 16 bases between the germline ends. This CDR3 contains 14 residues. Germline V gene data show CDR1 as SGHDN and CDR2 as FVKESK. The CDR3 nucleotides are TGTGCCAGCAGCCTTCTACAGGGATTCGGCGAGCAGTACTTC. This encodes CASSLLQGFGEQYF.

This clone turned up a few times. This chain uses TRBV19 with TRBJ2-3, with 7 bases identical to TRBD1. V lost 7 bases, J lost 3 bases, and 7 bases stayed unmatched. CDR1 is LNHDA and CDR2 is SQIVND in the germline V gene (reference sequence). The CDR3 totals 14 residues. The CDR3 spells CASTPDRATDTQYF. The DNA of the CDR3 is TGTGCCAGTACCCCCGACAGGGCTACAGATACGCAGTATTTT.

In its sample, this clone was seen a few times. The chain has TRBV5-1 and TRBJ2-1; 10 nucleotides align to TRBD2. This CDR3 has 14 residues. V lost 6 bases to trimming and J lost 4 bases; unmatched junction nucleotides: 4. Germline V gene data show CDR1 as SGHRS and CDR2 as YFSETQ. The CDR3 reads CASTTSGAYNEQFF. CDR3 nucleotides: TGCGCCAGCACTACTAGCGGGGCGTACAATGAGCAGTTCTTC. The full variable domain, completed using reference TRBV5-1 and TRBJ2-1, is KAGVTQTPRYLIKTRGQQVTLSCSPISGHRSVSWYQQTPGQGLQFLFEYFSETQRNKGNFPGRFSGRQFSNSRSEMNVSTLELGDSALYLCASTTSGAYNEQFFGPGTRLTVL.

This clone was observed a handful of times. V is TRBV7-8 and J is TRBJ2-2, with D tentatively TRBD2 (5 bases). The germline gives CDR1 SGHVS, CDR2 FQNEAQ. The CDR3 consists of 15 residues. V was cut by 6 bases and J by 0 bases, with 11 bases left in between. The CDR3 region is CASSPSRANTGELFF. The CDR3 coding sequence is TGTGCCAGCAGTCCTAGCCGGGCGAACACCGGGGAGCTGTTTTTT.

This chain joins TRBV7-2 and TRBJ2-1, with TRBD1 matching over 11 bases. V dropped 0 bases and J dropped 5; count of bases not matched to a gene: 3. This CDR3 has 16 residues. Per germline, CDR1 SGHTA and CDR2 FQGNSA. This CDR3 is CASSLAGQGVDNEQFF. In nucleotides, the CDR3 is TGTGCCAGCAGCTTAGCGGGACAGGGGGTCGACAATGAGCAGTTCTTC.

The gene calls are TRBV2 and TRBJ1-6; D is perhaps TRBD1 (5 bases). Germline CDR1 reads SNHLY; CDR2 reads FYNNEI. CDR3 length: 14 residues. The V gene lost 7 bases and the J gene lost 7 bases, with 14 bases spanning the gap. Here the CDR3 reads CASKEGSNNSPLHF. The DNA for the CDR3 is TGTGCCAGCAAAGAGGGGAGCAACAATTCACCCCTCCACTTT.

The gene calls are TRBV5-1 and TRBJ2-1; 12 positions agree with TRBD2. This CDR3 has 17 amino acids. Germline loops: CDR1 SGHRS, CDR2 YFSETQ. Trimming took 0 bases from V and 4 from J; bases not matched to a gene: 5. CDR3 in amino acids: CASSLAATSGGYNEQFF. The CDR3 bases are TGCGCCAGCAGCTTGGCGGCGACTAGCGGGGGATACAATGAGCAGTTCTTC.

The chain links TRBV28 to TRBJ2-3, with D tentatively TRBD2 (5 bases). Germline V gives CDR1 MDHEN, CDR2 SYDVKM. V was pared by 6 bases and J by 4 bases, with 14 bases between. The CDR3 contains 14 residues. This CDR3 reads CASSERGNADTQYF. CDR3 DNA sequence: TGTGCCAGCAGCGAGCGAGGGAATGCAGATACGCAGTATTTT.

This clone has only a few counts. The chain employs TRBV5-6 and TRBJ2-5, with D unclear. Trimming stripped 6 bases from V and 5 bases from J, with 20 bases between. Germline V gene data show CDR1 as SGHDT and CDR2 as YYEEEE. The CDR3 is 15 amino acids. In nucleotides, the CDR3 is TGTGCCAGCACCCTCATCAGAAGTAGAGAGGAGACCCAGTACTTC. The encoded protein is CASTLIRSREETQYF.

This clone came up a few times. This chain connects TRBV7-2 to TRBJ2-7; 11 positions agree with TRBD1. Germline loops: CDR1 SGHTA, CDR2 FQGNSA. Losses at the gene ends were 5 bases for V and 3 bases for J; bases not matched to a gene: 6. CDR3 length equals 15 residues. CDR3 nucleotide sequence: TGTGCCAGCAGCCTCCGGACAGGGGGCGTCTACGAGCAGTACTTC. Protein sequence: CASSLRTGGVYEQYF.

The V gene is TRBV12-5, the J gene TRBJ2-7; D call uncertain. CDR1 is LGHNT, CDR2 FRNRAP, per germline. The CDR3 length is 13 residues. V dropped 0 bases and J dropped 6 bases, with 9 bases sitting between them. For the CDR3, the DNA is TGTGCTAGTGGTTTGGTAAGGCAGGCCGAGCAGTACTTC. Its translation is CASGLVRQAEQYF.

This clone occurred a few times. V usage is TRBV30 and J usage is TRBJ1-2, with D unclear. The germline V and J ends were trimmed by 4 bases and 4 bases, with 7 bases remaining between them. The CDR3 consists of 11 residues. The germline CDR1 and CDR2 sequences are GTSNPN and SVGIG (reference sequence). The chain's CDR3 is CAWKVSYGYTF. The DNA of the CDR3 is TGTGCCTGGAAAGTATCCTATGGCTACACCTTC.

V gene TRBV7-2 combines with J gene TRBJ1-5, with no clear D. The V gene lost 3 bases and the J gene lost 0 bases, with 9 bases spanning the gap. From germline, CDR1 is SGHTA and CDR2 FQGNSA. CDR3 length: 15 amino acids. The CDR3 spells CASSLAGLSNQPQHF. The CDR3 nucleotides read TGTGCCAGCAGCTTGGCAGGTCTTAGCAATCAGCCCCAGCATTTT. Full variable domain (outside the CDR3, taken from reference TRBV7-2 and TRBJ1-5): GAGVSQSPSNKVTEKGKDVELRCDPISGHTALYWYRQSLGQGLEFLIYFQGNSAPDKSGLPSDRFSAERTGGSVSTLTIQRTQQEDSAVYLCASSLAGLSNQPQHFGDGTRLSIL.